This TCR beta chain was sequenced during a study of tumor-infiltrating lymphocytes in primary liver carcinoma. Study-level points and caveats: Comparison of CD4+ and CD8+ repertoires was precluded by bulk unsorted samples. Between tumor regions, pairs overlapped more than tumor-adjacent and tumor-blood pairs did. A significantly higher top-250-clone fraction was found in tumors than in blood (p = 0.039).

Only a few counts were recorded for this clonotype. Antigen specificity is unknown. The authors made TCR beta cDNA from around 500 ng total RNA with a constant-region primer. Sequencing libraries for TCR beta derived from three nested multiplex PCR rounds that used slightly modified ARM-PCR. TCRdb re-analysed the multiplex PCR reads in MiXCR, keeping a single row per CDR3 protein. The sample shows 300,000 to 350,000 distinct CDR3 sequences, about 65% of them seen only once. The researchers obtained blood RNA from unsorted whole blood and also extracted germline DNA. This sequence originates from a man aged 40-50 years with primary liver carcinoma and hepatitis B virus infection. The specimen was peripheral blood.

CDR3 nucleotides: TGTGCCAGCACCCTTAATGAAAAACTGTTTTTT. Protein sequence: CASTLNEKLFF. This chain joins TRBV28 and TRBJ1-4; D uncertain. This CDR3 has 11 amino acids. CDR1 and CDR2 from the germline V gene are MDHEN and SYDVKM. V shed 7 bases and J shed 4 bases, with 4 bases lying between them.